These 10 T cell receptor beta chains came from one sample sequenced in a study of blood T cell repertoires in COVID-19 (dated by TCRdb to 2018 to 2020). The method behind the library was the immunoSEQ multiplex PCR assay. The immuneACCESS repertoire file appears here via TCRdb, limited to in-frame rearrangements. These files lack a portion of the clones; in checked studies, under half of the deficit traces to unresolved V genes, and the cause of the others is not known. The sample data list 300,000 or so clones, and approximately 91% of these were observed just once. The ten largest clones add up to around 2.2% of the sample. The specimen sequenced was peripheral blood. These receptors were collected from a woman under 40 with COVID-19, enrolled during active disease.

Ten or more counts support this clone. The rearrangement joins TRBV14 to TRBJ1-3, with 7 bases identical to TRBD1. The CDR3 extends over 14 amino acids. CDR1 is SGHDN and CDR2 is FVKESK in the germline V gene. V lost 6 bases and J lost 0; bases outside the gene matches: 2. As DNA, the CDR3 is TGTGCCAGCAGTCGGGACAGCTCTGGAAACACCATATATTTT. Translating gives CASSRDSSGNTIYF.

The chain employs TRBV19 and TRBJ2-7, with 7 bases identical to TRBD1. The CDR3 spans 15 residues. Trimming at V came to 3 bases and at J to 6 bases, leaving 11 bases not matched to a gene. Germline-derived CDR1 and CDR2 are LNHDA and SQIVND (reference sequence). The chain's CDR3 is CASSIEGAGLGEQYF. For the CDR3, the DNA is TGTGCCAGTAGTATCGAGGGGGCAGGGCTAGGCGAGCAGTACTTC.

The chain uses TRBV14 and TRBJ1-4; 9 bases match TRBD1. Losses at the gene ends were 4 bases for V and 4 bases for J; bases not matched to a gene: 1. The V gene's germline CDR1 is SGHDN and CDR2 FVKESK. CDR3 length: 14 residues. In nucleotides, the CDR3 is TGTGCCAGCAGCCCGGGACAGGGTAATGAAAAACTGTTTTTT. This sequence encodes CASSPGQGNEKLFF.

The rearrangement links TRBV27 to TRBJ2-2; 7 bases align to TRBD1. Germline CDR1 is MNHEY and CDR2 is SMNVEV (reference sequence). The CDR3 runs 17 residues. The V and J ends lost 3 bases and 1 base, in that order; junction bases with no gene match: 8. CDR3 sequence (DNA): TGTGCCAGCAGTTTCTCCGGGGACAGCCTGAACACCGGGGAGCTGTTTTTT. It yields the protein CASSFSGDSLNTGELFF.

The rearrangement joins TRBV9 to TRBJ1-3, with 8 bases lining up with TRBD1. The CDR3 covers 14 residues. Germline V gene lookup returns CDR1 SGDLS and CDR2 YYNGEE. V lost 1 base and J lost 9; bases outside the gene matches: 6. The CDR3 is CASSVQTGGPTIYF. The DNA of the CDR3 is TGTGCCAGCAGCGTACAAACAGGGGGTCCCACCATATATTTT.

The V call is TRBV6-5, the J call TRBJ1-5; D may be TRBD1 (6 bases). Germline assignment: CDR1 MNHEY and CDR2 SVGAGI. The CDR3 runs 14 residues. Deletions cut 5 bases from V and 5 bases from J, with 13 bases between. In DNA, the CDR3 is TGTGCCAGCAGTCCCCAAGGGGGGGATCAGCCCCAGCATTTT. Protein: CASSPQGGDQPQHF.

The chain couples TRBV19 to TRBJ1-1; tentative D call: TRBD1 (6 bases). The germline CDR1 and CDR2 sequences are LNHDA and SQIVND (reference sequence). The V end lost 4 bases, the J end lost 4 bases, and 10 bases lay between the germline ends. The CDR3 is made up of 13 amino acids. The CDR3 DNA reads TGTGCCAGTAGTAGCTACAGGGCCACTGAAGCTTTCTTT. Residues: CASSSYRATEAFF. The full variable domain, completed using reference TRBV19 and TRBJ1-1, is DGGITQSPKYLFRKEGQNVTLSCEQNLNHDAMYWYRQDPGQGLRLIYYSQIVNDFQKGDIAEGYSVSREKKESFPLTVTSAQKNPTAFYLCASSSYRATEAFFGQGTRLTVV.

This chain connects TRBV11-2 to TRBJ2-7; a possible D gene is TRBD1 (6 bases). V lost 1 base to trimming and J lost 5 bases, with 6 bases between them. The germline gives CDR1 SGHAT, CDR2 FQNNGV. The CDR3 covers 12 residues. The CDR3 here is CASSLAGDEQYF. The CDR3 region has the DNA TGTGCCAGCAGCTTAGCAGGGGACGAGCAGTACTTC.

The chain recombines TRBV27 with TRBJ2-3, with 14 bases matching TRBD2. V shed 6 bases, J shed 5 bases, and the junction held 7 bases outside the gene matches. The germline V gene encodes CDR1 MNHEY and CDR2 SMNVEV (reference sequence). The CDR3 runs 16 residues. The CDR3 protein is CASRPGLAGAKDTQYF. CDR3 in DNA: TGTGCCAGCAGGCCGGGACTAGCGGGAGCCAAAGATACGCAGTATTTT.

This clone was detected only once. This chain connects TRBV6-2 or TRBV6-3 to TRBJ1-2; D is unclear. The germline V and J ends were trimmed by 5 bases and 8 bases, with 15 bases remaining between them. The CDR3 is 13 amino acids. Germline CDR1 reads MNHEY; CDR2 reads SVGEGT. CDR3 in DNA: TGTGCCAGCAGTAGAGGTACTCCTGGGGGCTACACCTTC. It encodes CASSRGTPGGYTF.